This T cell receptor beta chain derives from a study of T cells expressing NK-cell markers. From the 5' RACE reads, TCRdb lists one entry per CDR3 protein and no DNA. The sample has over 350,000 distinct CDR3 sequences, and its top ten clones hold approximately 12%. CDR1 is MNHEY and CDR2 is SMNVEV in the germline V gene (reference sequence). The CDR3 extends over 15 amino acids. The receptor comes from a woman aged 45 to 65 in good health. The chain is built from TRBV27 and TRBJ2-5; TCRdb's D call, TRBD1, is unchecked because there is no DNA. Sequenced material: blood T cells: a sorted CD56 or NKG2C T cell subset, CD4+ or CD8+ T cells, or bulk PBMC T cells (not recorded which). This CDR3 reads CASRRTGSPRETQYF.